This T cell receptor (beta chain) was observed in a study of shared clonotypes between healthy human individuals. Study context: The study used three CD4 naive, three CD4 memory, two CD8 naive and one CD8 memory plate per donor. Findings and limits, study-wide: Clonotypes not shared had lower generation probabilities than those common to all four donors. Naive subsets, compared against memory subsets, generally had larger estimated richness values.

Of note for this clone: The antigen is not known.

The repertoire was sequenced with immunoSEQ multiplex PCR; TCRdb's copy has only in-frame clones and lacks some. The table lists over 950,000 clones, approximately 80% of them singletons, with 0.89% in the top ten. Germline-derived CDR1 and CDR2 are SNHLY and FYNNEI. The CDR3 runs to 15 residues. Trimming left V 3 bases short and J 6 bases short, with 15 bases between. The chain couples TRBV2 to TRBJ2-1; D unclear. The specimen sequenced was memory CD4+ T cells from PBMCs. Indicated subset: CD45RA-negative fraction. This clonotype was obtained from a young man in good health. Some clones in this sample may be carry-over from other donors' samples. CDR3 amino acids: CASSERRPSGNEQFF. The CDR3 coding sequence is TGTGCCAGCAGTGAGCGACGGCCGTCCGGCAATGAGCAGTTCTTC.